This T cell receptor beta chain was captured by sequencing in a study of naive and memory T cell subsets. This clonotype was counted at least ten times. An equimolar mix of two oligonucleotides served as the beta constant-region primer for TRBC1 and TRBC2. Nested alpha and beta constant-region primers with the SP2 primer drove four PCR rounds on ligated cDNA. TCRdb ran MiXCR on the UMI-ligation and nested PCR reads and lists one entry per CDR3 protein. The repertoire holds 15,000 to 20,000 distinct CDR3 sequences, 8.5% to 9.5% seen once, with roughly 23% in the top ten. The CDR3 is 13 amino acids. Germline V gene sequence: CDR1 LGHNA, CDR2 YSLEER. Trimming took off 2 bases at V and 7 bases at J, with 8 bases between the two ends. Sequential positive selection took CD4 T cells first, then CD8 T cells.

Source material: central memory CD8+ T cells from blood. This TCR was sampled from a human donor in good health. V gene TRBV4-3 combines with J gene TRBJ2-2; the D is unclear. Here the CDR3 reads CASSQYMVGELFF. In DNA form, the CDR3 reads TGCGCCAGCAGCCAATACATGGTCGGGGAGCTGTTTTTT.